Below are 20 T cell receptor beta chains sequenced from a single sample in a study of T cell responses to AZD1222 COVID-19 vaccine. Measured with immunoSEQ multiplex PCR; TCRdb has only the in-frame clones, and not every one. This sample has under 95,000 clones; around 90% occur once, and the top ten carry roughly 9%. Sequencing was performed on peripheral blood, taken on day 0 of AZD1222 vaccination. Receptor source: an adult in good health.

This sequence joins TRBV4-3 and TRBJ2-7, with D possibly matching TRBD1 (5 bases). This CDR3 region has 16 residues. Trimming took 0 bases from V and 0 from J, leaving 12 bases between them. CDR1 LGHNA and CDR2 YSLEER come from the germline V gene. The CDR3 DNA sequence: TGCGCCAGCAGCCAAGACCATTCAGGGTTCTCCTACGAGCAGTACTTC. Translated: CASSQDHSGFSYEQYF.

A single count supports this clone. V gene TRBV16 combines with J gene TRBJ2-3; D remains unclear. The CDR3 covers 14 residues. Trimming took 1 base from V and 4 from J, leaving 9 bases between them. The germline CDR1 and CDR2 sequences are KGHSY and FQNENV. The CDR3 loop is CASSQFAVSDTQYF. The CDR3 DNA sequence: TGTGCCAGCAGCCAATTCGCGGTCTCAGATACGCAGTATTTT.

The chain recombines TRBV19 with TRBJ2-7, with no clear D. This CDR3 has 16 residues. Germline V gene lookup returns CDR1 LNHDA and CDR2 SQIVND (reference sequence). V lost 5 bases to trimming and J lost 6 bases, with 23 bases between them. CDR3 loop: CASSPSWPFLNLEQYF. Here the CDR3 DNA reads TGTGCCAGTAGTCCCAGTTGGCCTTTTTTAAATCTCGAGCAGTACTTC.

This clone occurred once. The chain links TRBV5-1 to TRBJ2-1; D gene unclear. This CDR3 has 17 amino acids. Germline V gene lookup returns CDR1 SGHRS and CDR2 YFSETQ. V was pared by 0 bases and J by 4 bases, with 17 bases between. CDR3 bases: TGCGCCAGCAGCTTGGGGCCCCTTGGGGAATCTTACAATGAGCAGTTCTTC. Protein sequence: CASSLGPLGESYNEQFF.

V gene TRBV19 combines with J gene TRBJ1-2; D is unresolved. Germline CDR1 is LNHDA and CDR2 is SQIVND (reference sequence). Between the trimmed V and J ends, which lost 3 bases and 2 bases, there was a span of 16 bases. This CDR3 is built from 16 residues. As DNA, the CDR3 is TGTGCCAGTAGTATTCAATTGGCGGGGTCCAACTATGGCTACACCTTC. It is translated as CASSIQLAGSNYGYTF.

The V gene is TRBV4-1, the J gene TRBJ1-2, with 8 positions matching TRBD1. V lost 0 bases to trimming and J lost 5 bases; unmatched junction nucleotides: 14. Germline CDR1 MGHRA, CDR2 YSYEKL. The CDR3 sequence is 18 residues long. The CDR3 sequence: CASSQDPGQGRKTYGYTF. CDR3 nucleotide sequence: TGCGCCAGCAGCCAAGACCCCGGACAGGGAAGGAAGACTTATGGCTACACCTTC.

Concerning this clone: This sample also contains other DNA sequences that code for the same CDR3. The chain has TRBV6-2 or TRBV6-3 and TRBJ1-1, with D unclear. CDR1 and CDR2 (germline): MNHEY, SVGEGT. The CDR3 extends over 11 amino acids. V was clipped by 2 bases and J by 7 bases, with 5 bases between them. The CDR3 coding sequence is TGTGCCAGCAGTTACCCAGATGAAGCTTTCTTT. Protein product: CASSYPDEAFF.

V usage is TRBV7-2 and J usage is TRBJ1-6; D is possibly TRBD1 (6 bases). V was shortened by 3 bases and J by 7 bases, with 10 bases between the two germline ends. The CDR3 loop spans 14 amino acids. From germline, CDR1 is SGHTA and CDR2 FQGNSA. The CDR3 nucleotides read TGTGCCAGCAGCTTTGGGGGCTCAAATTCACCCCTCCACTTT. Translated: CASSFGGSNSPLHF.

This chain uses TRBV5-1 with TRBJ1-1; possible D gene TRBD1, 6 bases. Germline values: CDR1 SGHRS, CDR2 YFSETQ. V was clipped by 4 bases and J by 4 bases, with 14 bases between them. The CDR3 runs to 14 residues. CDR3 residues: CASSLLGQFTEAFF. CDR3 bases: TGCGCCAGCAGCCTCCTAGGACAGTTCACTGAAGCTTTCTTT.

The CDR3 coding sequence is TGTGCCAGCAGCGCAGGTGTACCCACAGATACGCAGTATTTT. Translation gives CASSAGVPTDTQYF. The V call is TRBV7-9, the J call TRBJ2-3; D gene unclear. Trimming shortened V by 5 bases and J by 2 bases, and 11 bases separated the two germline ends. CDR3 length equals 14 residues. Germline CDR1 SEHNR, CDR2 FQNEAQ (reference sequence).

The chain couples TRBV7-2 to TRBJ1-5; tentative D call: TRBD1 (5 bases). Germline V gene sequence: CDR1 SGHTA, CDR2 FQGNSA. This CDR3 spans 14 amino acids. Trimming removed 5 bases from V and 6 bases from J, with 14 bases in between. The CDR3 reads CASSDRVGGQPQHF. The CDR3, as DNA: TGTGCCAGCAGCGATAGGGTGGGGGGTCAGCCCCAGCATTTT.

The gene calls are TRBV7-3 and TRBJ1-2, with 7 bases fitting TRBD1. The junction had 4 bases not matched to a gene; V was cut back by 5 bases and J by 4 bases. This CDR3 region has 13 residues. The germline gives CDR1 SGHTA, CDR2 FQGTGA. CDR3 nucleotides: TGTGCCAGCAGCCTTCAGGGGGGCTATGGCTACACCTTC. It encodes CASSLQGGYGYTF.

The CDR3 loop reads CASSLAGFGTGELFF. The CDR3 bases are TGTGCCAGCAGCTTGGCAGGTTTTGGCACCGGGGAGCTGTTTTTT. The gene calls are TRBV5-4 and TRBJ2-2, with unresolved D. With 0 bases removed from V and 4 bases from J, the gap between germline ends came to 10 bases. This CDR3 region has 15 residues. The germline gives CDR1 SGHNT, CDR2 YYREEE (reference sequence).

The rearrangement links TRBV6-2 or TRBV6-3 to TRBJ1-3, with no clear D. Germline CDR1 MNHEY, CDR2 SVGEGT. V lost 0 bases and J lost 2, with 8 bases in between. This CDR3 spans 15 amino acids. CDR3 sequence: CASSYSSQAGNTIYF. The CDR3 nucleotides read TGTGCCAGCAGTTACTCGAGTCAGGCTGGAAACACCATATATTTT.

This chain connects TRBV5-6 to TRBJ2-1; D possibly corresponds to TRBD1 (5 bases). Between the trimmed V and J ends, which lost 7 bases and 1 base, there was a span of 12 bases. Germline V CDR1 and CDR2: SGHDT, YYEEEE. This CDR3 region has 14 residues. CDR3 region: CASSIDSSYNEQFF. The CDR3 DNA reads as TGTGCCAGCTCGATTGACAGTTCCTACAATGAGCAGTTCTTC.

V gene TRBV19 combines with J gene TRBJ2-5, with D unclear. From germline, CDR1 is LNHDA and CDR2 SQIVND (reference sequence). This CDR3 contains 13 residues. The V end was cut by 5 bases, the J end by 5 bases, with 12 bases between. CDR3 bases: TGTGCCAGTAGTTTCGTTTTGGACGAGACCCAGTACTTC. Translating gives CASSFVLDETQYF.

The chain employs TRBV6-5 and TRBJ1-1, with D possibly matching TRBD1 (6 bases). The V and J ends lost 4 bases and 1 base respectively, with 16 bases between them. The CDR3 is made up of 16 amino acids. CDR1 and CDR2 from the germline V gene are MNHEY and SVGAGI. CDR3 protein: CASSSRYGGGNTEAFF. The CDR3 DNA reads as TGTGCCAGCAGTTCCCGTTACGGGGGCGGGAACACTGAAGCTTTCTTT.

The V and J genes are TRBV4-1 and TRBJ1-1; D uncertain. Germline V lookup: CDR1 MGHRA, CDR2 YSYEKL. Trimming left V 7 bases short and J 4 bases short, with 16 bases between. The CDR3 sequence is 14 residues long. The CDR3 nucleotides read TGCGCCAGCACCCCGGACCCCTTGCCCACTGAAGCTTTCTTT. Translating gives CASTPDPLPTEAFF.

The chain employs TRBV5-6 and TRBJ1-2; 7 nucleotides align to TRBD1. The J segment lost 0 bases and the V segment lost 7 bases, leaving 6 bases of the junction unmatched. The CDR3 loop spans 14 amino acids. Germline lookup yields CDR1 SGHDT and CDR2 YYEEEE. The CDR3 bases are TGTGCCAGCCGCGTCCAGGGGGCTAACTATGGCTACACCTTC. It encodes CASRVQGANYGYTF. The whole variable domain, remainder taken from reference TRBV5-6 and TRBJ1-2, is DAGVTQSPTHLIKTRGQQVTLRCSPKSGHDTVSWYQQALGQGPQFIFQYYEEEERQRGNFPDRFSGHQFPNYSSELNVNALLLGDSALYLCASRVQGANYGYTFGSGTRLTVV.

Here the CDR3 reads CASSALVAPLRNQPQHF. CDR3 coding DNA: TGTGCCAGCAGTGCCCTTGTGGCCCCCCTCCGCAATCAGCCCCAGCATTTT. This chain links TRBV6-2 or TRBV6-3 with TRBJ1-5; D uncertain. Trimming left V 5 bases short and J 2 bases short, with 19 bases between. CDR3 length equals 17 residues. Germline CDR1 is MNHEY and CDR2 is SVGEGT.